This entry lists 30 T cell receptor beta chains sequenced from one sample in a study of blood T cells in healthy people across ages. Combining a sample-barcoded 5' primer with a J-beta primer mix, a second PCR ran for about 6 to 12 cycles. MiXCR, run by TCRdb on the 5' RACE reads, gives a single entry per CDR3 protein. The sample includes 1.5 million to 2 million distinct CDR3 sequences, around half of them seen just once. Sequenced: blood. These receptors were obtained from a middle-aged woman in good health.

In this sample, this clonotype turned up once. This chain uses TRBV20-1 with TRBJ1-4; maybe TRBD1 (6 bases). The CDR3 contains 13 residues. Between the trimmed V and J ends, which lost 3 bases and 8 bases, there was a span of 13 bases. Per the germline V gene, CDR1 is DFQATT and CDR2 is SNEGSKA (reference sequence). CDR3 sequence: CSARGAAMEKLFF. The CDR3, as DNA: TGCAGTGCTAGGGGGGCTGCGATGGAAAAACTGTTTTTT.

The rearrangement links TRBV20-1 to TRBJ2-5; D is possibly TRBD2 (6 bases). The CDR3 consists of 12 residues. With 4 bases removed from V and 11 bases from J, the gap between germline ends came to 17 bases. Germline CDR1 and CDR2: DFQATT and SNEGSKA (reference sequence). CDR3 region: CSATGGVREQYF. Written as DNA, the CDR3 is TGCAGTGCTACGGGCGGGGTGAGAGAGCAGTACTTC.

The J gene is TRBJ2-5, the V gene TRBV7-9; D gene uncertain. The better agreement between TRBJ2-7 and the DNA end casts doubt on the J call. The CDR3 loop spans 14 amino acids. The germline CDR1 and CDR2 sequences are SEHNR and FQNEAQ (reference sequence). The CDR3, as DNA: TGTGCCAGCAGCTTAGGGCTGGGTGGCGACGAGCAGTACTTC. Its translation: CASSLGLGGDEQYF.

The J gene is TRBJ1-1, the V gene TRBV9; D uncertain. Trimming pared 0 bases from V and 3 bases from J, leaving 12 bases between. The germline V gene encodes CDR1 SGDLS and CDR2 YYNGEE. The CDR3 spans 15 residues. The CDR3 DNA follows: TGTGCCAGCAGCGTAGCTTTTCGTATGGACACTGAAGCTTTCTTT. This codes for CASSVAFRMDTEAFF.

The chain carries TRBV7-2 and TRBJ1-5, with D possibly being TRBD1 (5 bases). Trimming shortened V by 5 bases and J by 5 bases, and 16 bases separated the two germline ends. The germline gives CDR1 SGHTA, CDR2 FQGNSA. The CDR3 sequence is 15 residues long. In nucleotides, the CDR3 is TGTGCCAGCAGCGGACGGGACGGATCTTATCAGCCCCAGCATTTT. It specifies CASSGRDGSYQPQHF.

On this clonotype itself: A read error is possible here, since a much larger clone lies one base away. The rearrangement uses TRBV12-3 or TRBV12-4 and TRBJ2-3; no clear D gene. This CDR3 spans 14 amino acids. The CDR3 region is CASSPRVSTDAQYF. The CDR3 DNA follows: TGTGCCAGCAGTCCCCGGGTGAGCACAGATGCGCAGTATTTT.

This clonotype was recorded a few times. The CDR3 sequence is CASRTGQTNYGYTF. The CDR3 DNA follows: TGCGCCAGCAGAACAGGACAGACTAACTATGGCTACACCTTC. J is TRBJ1-2 and V is TRBV5-1; possibly TRBD1 for D (6 bases). The CDR3 is made up of 14 amino acids. V lost 5 bases and J lost 0, with 11 bases in between. Looked up from germline, CDR1 is SGHRS and CDR2 is YFSETQ.

The genes are TRBV5-1 and TRBJ1-2; tentative D call: TRBD1 (6 bases). Trimming took off 3 bases at V and 6 bases at J, with 18 bases between the two ends. Germline-derived CDR1 and CDR2 are SGHRS and YFSETQ. The CDR3 is 15 residues long. CDR3 DNA sequence: TGCGCCAGCAGCTGGTTCGGACAGACAGTGAATGGCTACACCTTC. It specifies CASSWFGQTVNGYTF.

CDR3 loop: CSARDNRGLASYNEQFF. The DNA of the CDR3 is TGCAGTGCTAGAGATAACAGGGGGCTGGCCTCCTACAATGAGCAGTTCTTC. The gene calls are TRBV20-1 and TRBJ2-1; 9 bases are shared with TRBD1. From germline, CDR1 is DFQATT and CDR2 SNEGSKA (reference sequence). This CDR3 has 17 amino acids. V was clipped by 0 bases and J by 0 bases; unmatched bases: 6.

This clonotype was recorded a few times. The chain uses TRBV29-1 and TRBJ2-6, with D perhaps TRBD1 or TRBD2 (7 bases each). CDR3 size: 19 residues. V was shortened by 5 bases and J by 4 bases, with 27 bases between the two germline ends. CDR1 is SQVTM and CDR2 is ANQGSEA in the germline V gene. The CDR3 spells CSVILTGRESRSGANVLTF. The CDR3 nucleotides are TGCAGCGTTATACTGACAGGGAGGGAGTCGAGGTCCGGGGCCAACGTCCTGACTTTC.

This clonotype was seen only a few times. The gene calls are TRBV7-9 and TRBJ1-6; 8 positions agree with TRBD1. CDR3 size: 16 residues. From germline, CDR1 is SEHNR and CDR2 FQNEAQ (reference sequence). V trimming: 5 bases; J trimming: 6 bases; junction bases outside the gene matches: 9. This chain's CDR3 is CASSDRQGSSNSPLHF. DNA of the CDR3: TGTGCCAGCAGCGACAGACAGGGGTCTTCTAATTCACCCCTCCACTTT.

V usage is TRBV27 and J usage is TRBJ1-6, with D unresolved. The germline V gene encodes CDR1 MNHEY and CDR2 SMNVEV (reference sequence). Trimming shortened V by 6 bases and J by 6 bases, and 9 bases separated the two germline ends. This CDR3 has 13 residues. CDR3 bases: TGTGCCAGCAGGACCCAGTTTAATTCACCCCTCCACTTT. This translates into CASRTQFNSPLHF.

The chain joins TRBV11-2 to TRBJ2-1, with TRBD2 matching 11 bases. Germline-derived CDR1 and CDR2 are SGHAT and FQNNGV. This CDR3 is built from 15 residues. Trimming took 5 bases from V and 5 from J; bases not matched to a gene: 5. CDR3 loop: CASSKLAGDHNEQFF. The CDR3 DNA follows: TGTGCCAGCAGCAAACTAGCGGGGGATCACAATGAGCAGTTCTTC.

The V call is TRBV29-1, the J call TRBJ1-3, with a possible D match to TRBD1 (5 bases). Per the germline V gene, CDR1 is SQVTM and CDR2 is ANQGSEA. The CDR3 totals 15 residues. With 1 base removed from V and 3 bases from J, the gap between germline ends came to 13 bases. The CDR3 coding sequence is TGCAGCGTTGAAGGGTCCCAGGGTGTTGGAAACACCATATATTTT. It is translated as CSVEGSQGVGNTIYF.

This rearrangement joins TRBV20-1 to TRBJ2-1; D gene ambiguous. V was cut by 6 bases and J by 7 bases, with 22 bases left in between. CDR3 length equals 15 residues. In germline, CDR1 is DFQATT, CDR2 SNEGSKA (reference sequence). In nucleotides, the CDR3 is TGCAGTGCCAGATCCGCGAGAAAGAGGCTTAATGAGCAGTTCTTC. This translates into CSARSARKRLNEQFF.

This clonotype was recorded once. The rearrangement uses TRBV4-1 and TRBJ2-1; 8 bases align to TRBD2. Germline-derived CDR1 and CDR2 are MGHRA and YSYEKL. The CDR3 loop spans 16 amino acids. After removal of 4 bases from V and 5 bases from J, the junction contained 10 bases not matched to a gene. This CDR3 reads CASSPVASGGNNEQFF. The CDR3 DNA follows: TGCGCCAGCAGCCCCGTGGCCAGCGGGGGAAACAATGAGCAGTTCTTC.

The J gene is TRBJ2-4, the V gene TRBV7-9, with 7 nucleotides matching TRBD1. The J call is doubtful: the DNA matches TRBJ2-7 better. Germline values: CDR1 SEHNR, CDR2 FQNEAQ (reference sequence). This CDR3 region has 13 residues. The CDR3 spells CASSPPGTDEQYF. The DNA for the CDR3 is TGTGCCAGCAGCCCCCCGGGGACAGACGAGCAGTACTTC.

This clonotype occurred a few times. The rearrangement joins TRBV25-1 to TRBJ1-2; D is possibly TRBD1 (5 bases). Germline values: CDR1 MGHDK, CDR2 SYGVNS. There are 14 residues in the CDR3. Trimming cost V 6 bases and J 2 bases, with 13 bases left between them. The CDR3 DNA reads TGTGCCAGCAGGGAGGCAGGGAGCAACTATGGCTACACCTTC. Translation gives CASREAGSNYGYTF.

J is TRBJ2-7 and V is TRBV20-1; D is unclear. Germline lookup yields CDR1 DFQATT and CDR2 SNEGSKA (reference sequence). Trimming pared 6 bases from V and 3 bases from J, leaving 12 bases between. This CDR3 contains 12 residues. CDR3 sequence (DNA): TGCAGTGCAGAAGCCCGGTACTACGAGCAGTACTTC. This encodes CSAEARYYEQYF.

In its sample, this clonotype was seen a few times. The genes are TRBV28 and TRBJ2-7, with D maybe TRBD2 (5 bases). The germline V gene encodes CDR1 MDHEN and CDR2 SYDVKM. V lost 7 bases and J lost 4, with 14 bases in between. The CDR3 is 13 residues long. The CDR3 DNA reads as TGTGCCAGCACCCTCGGAGCGGTTTACGAGCAGTACTTC. Translation: CASTLGAVYEQYF. The whole variable domain, filled in from reference TRBV28 and TRBJ2-7, reads DVKVTQSSRYLVKRTGEKVFLECVQDMDHENMFWYRQDPGLGLRLIYFSYDVKMKEKGDIPEGYSVSREKKERFSLILESASTNQTSMYLCASTLGAVYEQYFGPGTRLTVT.

The chain couples TRBV12-3 or TRBV12-4 to TRBJ1-2, with D possibly TRBD1 on 6 matching bases. V was clipped by 5 bases and J by 8 bases, with 15 bases between them. The CDR3 has 13 amino acids. For the CDR3, the DNA is TGTGCCAGCAGTGGCGTGAGAGGGGGGGGCTACACCTTC. The encoded protein is CASSGVRGGGYTF.

This clonotype was detected many times. This chain uses TRBV28 with TRBJ2-7, with a weak D call TRBD1 (5 bases). The CDR3 consists of 13 residues. Between the trimmed V and J ends, which lost 3 bases and 3 bases, there was a span of 9 bases. CDR1 and CDR2 from the germline V gene are MDHEN and SYDVKM. The CDR3 is CASSLGPIYEQYF. As DNA, the CDR3 is TGTGCCAGCAGTTTGGGGCCCATCTACGAGCAGTACTTC.

This rearrangement joins TRBV9 to TRBJ2-1, with D perhaps given as TRBD1 or TRBD2 (6 bases each). Germline lookup yields CDR1 SGDLS and CDR2 YYNGEE. Trimming cost V 3 bases and J 2 bases, with 18 bases left between them. This CDR3 is 17 amino acids long. The CDR3 region is CASSGVASGATYNEQFF. The CDR3 coding sequence is TGTGCCAGCAGCGGGGTCGCTTCGGGGGCCACCTACAATGAGCAGTTCTTC.

The chain uses TRBV10-3 and TRBJ2-1; no clear D. The CDR3 has 12 amino acids. The germline gives CDR1 ENHRY, CDR2 SYGVKD. Trimming cost V 3 bases and J 7 bases, with 7 bases left between them. The CDR3 is CAISDLGNEQFF. The CDR3 nucleotides are TGTGCCATCAGTGATCTGGGAAATGAGCAGTTCTTC.

In nucleotides, the CDR3 is TGCAGTGCTAGGGGGGACTGGAGGAATGAGCAGTTCTTC. Translation: CSARGDWRNEQFF. This sequence joins TRBV20-1 and TRBJ2-1, with D maybe TRBD2 (6 bases). The V end lost 3 bases, the J end lost 7 bases, and 13 bases lay between the germline ends. This CDR3 spans 13 amino acids. Looked up from germline, CDR1 is DFQATT and CDR2 is SNEGSKA (reference sequence).

The chain joins TRBV25-1 to TRBJ2-3; TRBD2 matches at 14 bases. Germline V lookup: CDR1 MGHDK, CDR2 SYGVNS. With V trimmed by 5 bases and J by 4 bases, 2 bases remained unmatched. The CDR3 contains 15 residues. The CDR3 loop reads CASSRTSGGPDTQYF. CDR3 nucleotides: TGTGCCAGCAGTCGGACTAGCGGGGGGCCAGATACGCAGTATTTT.

The genes are TRBV6-6 and TRBJ1-2; 9 positions agree with TRBD1. Germline V gives CDR1 MNHNY, CDR2 SVGAGI (reference sequence). The trim removed 6 bases at V and 8 bases at J, leaving 13 bases unmatched. The CDR3 has 15 residues. CDR3 sequence: CASSPGVQGARGYTF. The CDR3 DNA sequence: TGTGCCAGCAGCCCCGGTGTACAGGGGGCGCGAGGCTACACCTTC.

The gene calls are TRBV6-2 or TRBV6-3 and TRBJ2-7; D possibly corresponds to TRBD1 (6 bases). V was shortened by 3 bases and J by 0 bases, with 12 bases between the two germline ends. CDR3 length equals 15 residues. CDR1 is MNHEY, CDR2 SVGEGT, per germline. CDR3 residues: CASSYLQDSSYEQYF. The DNA for the CDR3 is TGTGCCAGCAGTTATCTGCAGGACAGCTCCTACGAGCAGTACTTC.

The chain combines TRBV20-1 with TRBJ1-2, with a possible D match to TRBD1 (5 bases). CDR3 size: 14 residues. V was shortened by 0 bases and J by 10 bases, with 18 bases between the two germline ends. Germline V gives CDR1 DFQATT, CDR2 SNEGSKA (reference sequence). Here the CDR3 reads CSAREVRGPRDYTF. The CDR3 DNA is TGCAGTGCTAGAGAAGTGCGGGGCCCGCGGGACTACACCTTC.

The chain joins TRBV6-2 or TRBV6-3 to TRBJ1-2; D gene uncertain. Trimming stripped 8 bases from V and 4 bases from J, with 17 bases between. The germline CDR1 and CDR2 sequences are MNHEY and SVGEGT. The CDR3 loop spans 14 amino acids. CDR3 coding DNA: TGTGCCAGCCAGGACCCAGACTATCGCTATGGCTACACCTTC. This translates into CASQDPDYRYGYTF.